This record covers a single T cell receptor beta chain. Its antigen is not yet known. A junction boundary mismatches the germline segment, possibly from a read error. The data were obtained in a study of cytomegalovirus exposure and HLA in healthy donors (dated 2017 in TCRdb). With respect to the entire study: In an earlier analysis of approximately 500 of the donors, 250 to 350 Gb of sequence data and 90 million to 120 million unique TCR beta sequences from about 180 million T cells were reported. An early release covering roughly 580 HLA-typed donors comprised 250 to 350 gigabases of sequencing data and around 86 million unique TCR sequences. Of the 300 to 450 genotyped donors, about 84% fell in the genetic ancestry cluster associated with self-reported Caucasian donors. The aim of the study was to test whether cataloging public T cell receptors could identify signatures of past pathogen exposure. The study used immunosequencing to profile the T cell repertoires of about 670 subjects and linked those repertoires to cytomegalovirus serostatus. Along with the approximately 650-subject first cohort, a separate validation cohort of about 110 different subjects was used. High-throughput TCR immunosequencing, statistical association of individual TCRs with disease status, and machine learning were combined to predict cytomegalovirus infection status. A later analysis re-examined previously published TCR beta repertoires from 600 to 700 donors and added high-resolution HLA genotyping to investigate patterns of TCR occurrence. The later analysis used no new phenotypic data to find candidate immune exposures, relying instead on TCR beta sequences and their occurrence across donors. To decide whether each TCR beta V gene segment behaved as functional or pseudogenic, an earlier analysis of some 540 of the donors relied on high-throughput TCR beta sequencing. Donor age, sex, ethnicity and CMV serostatus were compiled together with the repertoire data. A later genetic analysis used genome-wide SNP genotypes for about 60% of the 666 donors, treating that subset as a discovery cohort. Every repertoire in the discovery cohort had been generated on one and the same sequencing platform. HLA typing covered class I and class II loci at four-digit resolution. The number of typed donors differed by locus: 629-630 for A, B, C, DRB1 and DQB1; approximately 540 for DQA1; 606 for DPA1; and around 470 for DPB1. Because of strong linkage in the cohort, 5 or 6 DR-DQ haplotypes were treated as single units for association and clustering. On average, about 200,000 unique TCR beta nucleotide sequences were sequenced per donor among more than 350 genotyped donors of the cohort, with 15% to 20% of those sequences being non-productive.

In total, over 600 healthy bone marrow donors made up the cohort. All cohort members were sampled while nominally healthy, although unrecorded immune exposures were likely present. The donor tested CMV seropositive, placing the donor among the 310 or so seropositive members of the cohort. A peripheral blood sample was collected from each donor, and TCR beta sequencing was performed on peripheral blood mononuclear cells. The Qiagen DNeasy Blood Extraction Kit was used to extract genomic DNA from the blood cell samples. Points the paper makes about the study in general: Most CMV-associated TCR beta chains appeared to be HLA-restricted in a later analysis, and the HLA associations seemed to be driven largely by CMV exposure. A few of the identified cytomegalovirus-associated TCR beta chains were confirmed in vitro to be specific for cytomegalovirus antigens. In both the original and validation cohorts, the classifier was reported to diagnose cytomegalovirus status with high specificity and sensitivity. When HLA alleles, especially DR and DQ, strongly co-occurred, TCR associations were difficult to assign to individual alleles. A later genetic analysis associated a missense DCLRE1C variant with V-gene and J-gene trimming of TCR beta chains, and an independent cohort replicated the association. A cluster of highly shared sequence variants was judged likely to represent a technical artifact of the sequencing pipeline. According to a later genetic analysis, donors in an Asian-associated ancestry cluster had fewer N-insertions in productive TCRs than the approximately 690-donor mean. The authors suggested that the approach could potentially be extended to other disease states and immunological phenotypes. The 87-base-pair reads could not distinguish some IMGT-functional V segments, including TRBV6-2 and TRBV6-3, so those segments were excluded. Sequencing depth was assumed to be roughly uniform across donors in the presence/absence analyses, though that assumption may not hold. In an earlier analysis of 587 of the donors, most TCR beta V segments appeared in productive rearrangements about 90% or about 30% of the time, broadly matching IMGT annotations. According to a later analysis, parvovirus B19, influenza, CMV and Epstein-Barr virus appeared linked to several top co-occurrence clusters. The cohort was sequenced for TCR beta chains only, and without alpha or paired-chain data the features that could be detected were limited. At a false discovery rate of 0.05, a later analysis linked fewer than 20,000 TCR beta sequences to specific HLA alleles. In a later analysis, HLA-associated TCR beta chains were found to be more clonally expanded and to have lower generation probabilities than equally common non-associated chains. CMV serostatus was the only immune exposure information available for the cohort. Linkage disequilibrium might explain the correlated functional status among segregating V segments, but an unknown experimental factor could not be excluded. The study listed 150 to 200 TCR beta chains as associated with cytomegalovirus. Across donors, most TCR sequences were observed very rarely, whereas some public TCRs were present in many individuals. A later analysis found that TCR association rates varied across HLA loci, with DRB1 alleles showing the most associated TCRs and HLA-C alleles the fewest. A further reported finding was that TCR beta sequences accurately predicted the HLA-A and HLA-B alleles for most subjects in the first cohort. Because HLA typing was unavailable for some donors at each locus, only the typed subset was used in association tests. The earlier analysis of about 600 of the donors excluded some 15 rarely observed V segments, including chromosome 9 orphons, because counts were too low.

The germline V gene (reference sequence) gives CDR1 as SEHNR and CDR2 as FQNEAQ. The CDR3 spans 16 residues, from the cysteine through the phenylalanine. Solely the CDR3 DNA is kept, with 48 bases framed from the first base. Library method: the immunoSEQ multiplex PCR assay. For the multiplex PCR, a mixture combining 60 forward primers for TCR Vbeta segments and 13 reverse primers for TCR Jbeta segments was used. The CDR3 region of rearranged TCR beta genes was amplified from genomic DNA by a multiplex PCR assay. On the Illumina HiSeq System, the amplified TCR beta libraries were sequenced as 87-base-pair reads. Under the source paper's analysis protocol: In a later analysis, some 80 million unique TCR beta chains were counted across the 666 repertoires, and roughly 10 million of these chains were shared by at least two donors. Raw reads were error-corrected and collapsed into unique sequences with a nearest-neighbor algorithm that merged closely related sequences to remove PCR and sequencing errors. V, D and J gene segments were assigned by aligning CDR3 sequences to IMGT reference sequences. For a sequence to be retained, a match of at least six nucleotides was required to both a V gene segment and a J gene segment. A rearrangement counted as productive if the CDR3 had no stop codons and remained in frame with V and J, and every other rearrangement counted as non-productive. CDR3 was defined according to IMGT convention as the region running from the second conserved V-encoded cysteine to the conserved J-encoded phenylalanine. The earlier analysis of 450 to 750 of the donors excluded any sequence lacking an unambiguous match to a single V gene segment. An earlier analysis of some 500 of the donors classified V segments as functional when productive rearrangements were above 56.7% and as segregating when the standard deviation between donors was above 5%. A statistical classification framework was developed to diagnose cytomegalovirus status using the catalog of TCR beta chain sequences. In a later analysis, V and J genes were assigned by comparing TCR nucleotide sequences against IMGT/GENE-DB human TR gene sequences. Using the TCRdist pipeline, a later analysis assigned CDR3 sequences along with most-parsimonious VDJ recombination scenarios. A later analysis defined each TCR beta chain by its CDR3 amino acid sequence plus V-gene family, and excluded reads lacking a unique V-gene family. As a way to deal with suspected cross-contamination and a sequencing artifact, a later analysis dropped roughly 600 nucleotide sequences that were highly shared and had low generation probability. In a later analysis, a clonal expansion index for each public chain was calculated from normalized within-repertoire ranks of inferred template counts. In a later analysis, generation probabilities were computed using a VDJ recombination model fitted to out-of-frame rearrangements, and the results were checked against IGoR. A later analysis scored TCR-TCR, TCR-HLA and TCR-CMV co-occurrence with hypergeometric tests, applying a repertoire-size bias correction to TCR pairs. False discovery rates were estimated in a later analysis by permuting HLA or CMV assignments 20 times. In a later analysis, co-occurring TCRs were grouped using DBSCAN, and TCRdist sequence similarity was added for clustering within HLA-allele-positive subsets. Repertoires with fewer than 30,000 or more than 120,000 public chains, plus five repertoires with anomalous nucleotide sharing, were excluded from co-occurrence clustering. As stored in TCRdb, this immuneACCESS dataset retains in-frame rearrangements with V and J assigned. A fraction of the clones does not appear; measured against another copy, unresolved V genes explain less than half of the discrepancy, and the remainder lacks a known reason. That table gives V, J and clone size, and the DNA gave D and trimming. Within this sample are under 150,000 clones, with approximately 80% of them counted one time only. Roughly 4% of the sample is taken by the ten largest.

Recombination linked TRBV7-9 to TRBJ2-7, with TRBD1 identical over 7 junction bases. This receptor was identified in a woman aged 40 to 50 in good health and CMV-seropositive. Material: PBMCs. The DNA is TGTTCCAGCAGCTTAACCACAGGGGTTGCGGCGAGGGAGCAGTACTTC. Its translation is CSSSLTTGVAAREQYF.